Presented here are 20 T cell receptor beta chains from one specimen sequenced in a study of T-cell memory formation after mild COVID-19. A single record per CDR3 protein comes from TCRdb applying MiXCR to the 5' RACE reads. The sample lists 400,000 to 450,000 distinct CDR3 sequences, about 20% occurring once. Sequencing was done on a sample of PBMCs or a T cell subset sorted from them (not recorded which). Receptor source: a young man who had mild COVID-19 (a few samples of this study predate the infection). Cell type and time point are not known.

The chain carries TRBV6-5 and TRBJ1-2; maybe TRBD1 (6 bases). CDR3 length: 14 amino acids. Germline V lookup: CDR1 MNHEY, CDR2 SVGAGI. The V end was cut by 6 bases, the J end by 5 bases, with 16 bases between. CDR3 coding DNA: TGTGCCAGCAGCCCCCCGGGGGCAAAGTATGGCTACACCTTC. Translating gives CASSPPGAKYGYTF.

This clonotype has more than one count but fewer than ten. V usage is TRBV20-1 and J usage is TRBJ1-1; D gene ambiguous. The germline V gene encodes CDR1 DFQATT and CDR2 SNEGSKA (reference sequence). The ends were cut back, 2 bases at V and 4 bases at J, with 11 bases in the middle. The CDR3 consists of 13 residues. The CDR3 DNA is TGCAGTGCTAGACTCAACGGCGGCACTGAAGCTTTCTTT. Translation: CSARLNGGTEAFF.

The rearrangement joins TRBV28 to TRBJ2-3; unclear D gene. Between the trimmed V and J ends, which lost 8 bases and 5 bases, there was a span of 17 bases. CDR1 MDHEN and CDR2 SYDVKM come from the germline V gene. This CDR3 is built from 14 residues. CDR3 sequence reads: CASVGLQVRDTQYF. CDR3 DNA sequence: TGTGCCAGCGTAGGCTTGCAGGTCCGAGATACGCAGTATTTT.

This clonotype was observed a handful of times. The chain couples TRBV7-3 to TRBJ2-5; D remains unclear. Germline V gene lookup returns CDR1 SGHTA and CDR2 FQGTGA. CDR3 length equals 15 residues. Trimming pared 5 bases from V and 4 bases from J, leaving 17 bases between. This chain's CDR3 is CASSVGISVPETQYF. The CDR3 DNA reads as TGTGCCAGCAGCGTAGGGATCAGCGTTCCAGAGACCCAGTACTTC.

The chain combines TRBV7-2 with TRBJ1-2; D is unclear. Per the germline V gene, CDR1 is SGHTA and CDR2 is FQGNSA. Trimming cost V 6 bases and J 6 bases, with 17 bases left between them. CDR3 length: 14 residues. The CDR3 reads CASSTKGATDGYTF. The CDR3, as DNA: TGTGCCAGCAGTACAAAGGGAGCTACTGATGGCTACACCTTC.

There are a few counts of this clonotype. The chain uses TRBV7-6 and TRBJ1-5, with TRBD1 identical over 9 bases. Trimming at V came to 1 base and at J to 6 bases, leaving 4 bases not matched to a gene. This CDR3 has 15 amino acids. Germline assignment: CDR1 SGHVS and CDR2 FNYEAQ. As DNA, the CDR3 is TGTGCCAGCAGCTTAGGACAGGGGGGCACTCAGCCCCAGCATTTT. Its protein is CASSLGQGGTQPQHF. Looking up the rest from reference TRBV7-6 and TRBJ1-5 gives the full variable domain: GAGVSQSPRYKVTKRGQDVALRCDPISGHVSLYWYRQALGQGPEFLTYFNYEAQQDKSGLPNDRFSAERPEGSISTLTIQRTEQRDSAMYRCASSLGQGGTQPQHFGDGTRLSIL.

The chain combines TRBV5-1 with TRBJ2-2, with TRBD1 matching 8 bases. The junction had 6 bases not matched to a gene; V was cut back by 2 bases and J by 3 bases. This CDR3 spans 16 amino acids. Germline V gene sequence: CDR1 SGHRS, CDR2 YFSETQ. In DNA, the CDR3 is TGCGCCAGCAGCTTCAGGGGGCGAACGTACACCGGGGAGCTGTTTTTT. Its protein is CASSFRGRTYTGELFF. The variable domain in full, with the rest retrieved from reference TRBV5-1 and TRBJ2-2, is KAGVTQTPRYLIKTRGQQVTLSCSPISGHRSVSWYQQTPGQGLQFLFEYFSETQRNKGNFPGRFSGRQFSNSRSEMNVSTLELGDSALYLCASSFRGRTYTGELFFGEGSRLTVL.

This clonotype was picked up many times. This sequence joins TRBV12-3 or TRBV12-4 and TRBJ1-2, with D possibly matching TRBD1 (6 bases). V was pared by 5 bases and J by 7 bases, with 20 bases between. The CDR3 length is 15 residues. This chain's CDR3 is CASSLSVGGISGYTF. In DNA, the CDR3 is TGTGCCAGCAGTCTTTCTGTAGGGGGGATTTCTGGCTACACCTTC.

The gene calls are TRBV12-3 or TRBV12-4 and TRBJ1-4, with D perhaps TRBD1 (5 bases). V was clipped by 6 bases and J by 12 bases, with 23 bases between them. The CDR3 length is 15 residues. The CDR3 protein is CASSYQHTGQEELFF. For the CDR3, the DNA is TGTGCCAGCAGCTATCAGCATACAGGTCAGGAGGAACTGTTTTTT.

The chain combines TRBV6-5 with TRBJ2-7; the D call may be TRBD1 or TRBD2 (6 bases each). CDR1 is MNHEY and CDR2 is SVGAGI in the germline V gene. The V and J ends lost 5 bases and 2 bases respectively, with 19 bases between them. CDR3 length: 16 residues. This chain's CDR3 is CASSVIADSIPYEQYV. As DNA, the CDR3 is TGTGCCAGCAGTGTAATAGCGGACAGCATCCCCTACGAGCAGTACGTC.

This clonotype was found a few times. This rearrangement joins TRBV29-1 to TRBJ1-2; D call uncertain. In germline, CDR1 is SQVTM, CDR2 ANQGSEA. This CDR3 spans 12 amino acids. The CDR3 loop is CSAALGFYGYTF. CDR3 coding DNA: TGCAGTGCTGCTCTGGGGTTTTATGGCTACACCTTC.

This clonotype was counted only a few times. V and J are TRBV10-3 and TRBJ1-6; D unclear. The CDR3 length is 15 residues. Trimming took off 3 bases at V and 5 bases at J, with 11 bases between the two ends. The germline gives CDR1 ENHRY, CDR2 SYGVKD. The CDR3 coding sequence is TGTGCCATCAGTGAAATATGGGAAAATAATTCACCCCTCCACTTT. Translation gives CAISEIWENNSPLHF.

The chain's CDR3 is CAAGPRDYEQYV. The DNA of the CDR3 is TGTGCCGCGGGGCCTCGGGACTACGAGCAGTACGTC. V and J are TRBV7-9 and TRBJ2-7; D might be TRBD2 (6 bases). V gave up 11 bases and J gave up 3 bases, with 14 bases separating them. The CDR3 has 12 amino acids. Germline CDR1 SEHNR, CDR2 FQNEAQ (reference sequence).

This clonotype was seen more than once but under ten times. The chain links TRBV7-2 to TRBJ1-2; no firm D call. V lost 1 base and J 4 bases, leaving 13 bases between the germline ends. Germline CDR1 is SGHTA and CDR2 is FQGNSA. CDR3 length: 15 amino acids. The CDR3, as DNA: TGTGCCAGCAGCTTAGAGCGGGCTTTCACCTATGGCTACACCTTC. Translating it yields CASSLERAFTYGYTF.

The chain is built from TRBV30 and TRBJ2-3; 7 bases map to TRBD1. CDR3 length equals 14 residues. Germline trimming cut 2 bases from V and 2 bases from J; bases unmatched to any gene: 4. Germline CDR1 GTSNPN, CDR2 SVGIG (reference sequence). DNA of the CDR3: TGTGCCTGGAGTCCGGGACAGAACACAGATACGCAGTATTTT. Translated, it gives CAWSPGQNTDTQYF.

This clonotype came up many times. This chain joins TRBV12-3 or TRBV12-4 and TRBJ2-7, with TRBD1 matching over 8 bases. The CDR3 is 14 residues long. V dropped 5 bases and J dropped 2; count of bases not matched to a gene: 5. The CDR3 loop is CASSKGQGAYEQYV. CDR3 DNA sequence: TGTGCCAGCAGTAAAGGACAGGGCGCCTACGAGCAGTACGTC.

The V call is TRBV9, the J call TRBJ1-5; TRBD1 is a possible D gene (5 bases). Trimming stripped 2 bases from V and 8 bases from J, with 11 bases between. CDR1 and CDR2 (germline): SGDLS, YYNGEE. The CDR3 contains 13 residues. CDR3 in DNA: TGTGCCAGCAGCGTTGACCTAGGGGAGCCCCAGCATTTT. It translates to CASSVDLGEPQHF.

The CDR3 DNA sequence: TGCGCCAGCAGCTTGAGAGGGATTGACAATGAGCAGTTCTTC. This codes for CASSLRGIDNEQFF. J is TRBJ2-1 and V is TRBV5-1, with D perhaps matching TRBD2 (5 bases). V lost 1 base, J lost 5 bases, and 10 bases lay in between. The length of the CDR3 is 14 residues. CDR1 is SGHRS, CDR2 YFSETQ, per germline.

This clonotype was picked up a small number of times. The chain uses TRBV12-3 or TRBV12-4 and TRBJ2-3, with D perhaps assigned TRBD1 or TRBD2 (6 bases each). CDR3 length equals 13 residues. With 6 bases removed from V and 5 bases from J, the gap between germline ends came to 12 bases. The CDR3 DNA is TGTGCCAGCAGGTCGGGGGCCGGAGATACGCAGTATTTT. It is translated as CASRSGAGDTQYF.

The J gene is TRBJ2-1, the V gene TRBV6-2 or TRBV6-3, with D perhaps matching TRBD1 (5 bases). The CDR3 runs 15 residues. Germline V gives CDR1 MNHEY, CDR2 SVGEGT. V gave up 4 bases and J gave up 8 bases, with 18 bases separating them. CDR3 sequence: CASSWGGLGGYEQFF. CDR3 DNA: TGTGCCAGCAGTTGGGGCGGTCTAGGTGGGTATGAGCAGTTCTTC.